This T cell receptor (beta chain) emerged from a study of blood T cell repertoires in COVID-19. Background on the study: Acute and convalescent COVID-19 samples came from the United States, Italy and Spain. The analysed material was cDNA or gDNA that came from T cells, B-cell-depleted T cells, or PBMCs.

Germline values: CDR1 SGHDT, CDR2 YYEEEE. The CDR3 totals 16 residues. After removal of 5 bases from V and 0 bases from J, the junction contained 4 bases not matched to a gene. Source study methods: Amplification of reference gene primers provided the estimated nucleated cell counts. The method was immunoSEQ multiplex PCR; TCRdb's version includes in-frame clones alone and lacks a portion of them. The V and J calls and clone size were taken over from that table, and D and trimming were inferred from the DNA. The repertoire holds some 110,000 clones, 75% to 85% seen once, with roughly 9.4% in the top ten.

This sequence originates from a woman in her seventies with acute or convalescent COVID-19. The J gene is TRBJ1-4, the V gene TRBV5-6; 10 bases match TRBD1. Input material: peripheral blood. CDR3 residues: CASSTGTGATNEKLFF. CDR3 nucleotide sequence: TGTGCCAGCAGTACCGGGACAGGGGCAACTAATGAAAAACTGTTTTTT.